The 29 T cell receptor beta chains below all came from one sample that was sequenced in a study of CXCR3-negative and CXCR3-positive naive CD8 T cells. The libraries of TRB cDNA were prepared using 5' RACE with UMI labels. TCRdb reprocessed the 5' RACE reads, with one entry per CDR3 protein and no DNA. The sample data list 55,000 to 75,000 distinct CDR3 sequences. These receptors have no known antigen. General study results and limits: CXCR3-positive naive cells had more hydrophobic TRB CDR3s than CXCR3-negative naive cells.

Sequencing was carried out using naive CXCR3+ CD8+ T cells from blood. Subset of the sample: CD45RO-CCR7+CD27+CD95- naive CD8+ T cells expressing CXCR3 (TNR3+). The receptors were gathered from a human donor in good health. Some clones in this sample may be carry-over from other donors' samples.

The chain carries TRBV11-2 and TRBJ2-4; without DNA, the TCRdb call of TRBD1 cannot be checked. Germline lookup yields CDR1 SGHAT and CDR2 FQNNGV. The CDR3 consists of 16 residues. CDR3 sequence: CARSLGTRGGDRGSYF.

V is TRBV9 and J is TRBJ2-3; TCRdb outputs TRBD1, but without DNA this stays unchecked. Germline V gene sequence: CDR1 SGDLS, CDR2 YYNGEE. The length of the CDR3 is 16 residues. The CDR3 protein is CASSHGGGGPPDTQYF.

This chain connects TRBV7-3 to TRBJ2-7; the D call of TRBD2 rests on TCRdb alone, since no DNA is present to check it. The germline V gene encodes CDR1 SGHTA and CDR2 FQGTGA. This CDR3 contains 14 residues. The CDR3: CASSPGGGVSEQYF.

V gene TRBV7-9 combines with J gene TRBJ2-5; the TCRdb call, TRBD1, lacks DNA for checking. This CDR3 spans 14 amino acids. The germline gives CDR1 SEHNR, CDR2 FQNEAQ (reference sequence). This CDR3 reads CASSWTGRAETQYF.

This chain connects TRBV11-2 to TRBJ2-7; without DNA, the TCRdb call of TRBD2 cannot be checked. The germline gives CDR1 SGHAT, CDR2 FQNNGV. The CDR3 extends over 16 amino acids. Here the CDR3 reads CASSLSFQGGYYEQYF.

The rearrangement joins TRBV27 to TRBJ2-7; TCRdb's D call of TRBD1 is untestable without DNA. The CDR3 has 14 amino acids. Germline CDR1 reads MNHEY; CDR2 reads SMNVEV (reference sequence). The CDR3 is CASSFSQGTYEQYF.

The chain joins TRBV6-4 to TRBJ2-2. Germline V gene data show CDR1 as MRHNA and CDR2 as SNTAGT. This CDR3 region has 14 residues. Here the CDR3 reads CASSASGSTGELFF.

The rearrangement uses TRBV28 and TRBJ2-1; TCRdb lists TRBD1, though no DNA is available to test this call. Germline values: CDR1 MDHEN, CDR2 SYDVKM. The CDR3 is 14 amino acids. CDR3 sequence reads: CASSTTGDWNEQFF.

The rearrangement links TRBV12-3 or TRBV12-4 to TRBJ2-7; TCRdb proposes TRBD1, but this gene call is untestable without DNA. This CDR3 spans 16 amino acids. The CDR3 sequence: CASSPGTGDGLNEQYF.

J is TRBJ2-7 and V is TRBV6-2 or TRBV6-3. Germline CDR1 and CDR2: MNHEY and SVGEGT. The CDR3 is made up of 12 amino acids. The CDR3 sequence is CATQPGTYEQYF.

V usage is TRBV7-6 and J usage is TRBJ2-7; TCRdb's D gene call, TRBD1, goes unchecked for lack of DNA. The germline CDR1 and CDR2 sequences are SGHVS and FNYEAQ. The CDR3 covers 13 residues. CDR3 loop: CASSLGPFYEQYF. Filled out from reference TRBV7-6 and TRBJ2-7, the complete variable domain reads GAGVSQSPRYKVTKRGQDVALRCDPISGHVSLYWYRQALGQGPEFLTYFNYEAQQDKSGLPNDRFSAERPEGSISTLTIQRTEQRDSAMYRCASSLGPFYEQYFGPGTRLTVT.

The genes are TRBV15 and TRBJ2-3; TCRdb's D call of TRBD1 is untestable without DNA. Germline V gene sequence: CDR1 LNHNV, CDR2 YYDKDF (reference sequence). The CDR3 runs to 19 residues. The CDR3 is CATSSEGQGLGSGTDTQYF.

This chain joins TRBV6-2 or TRBV6-3 and TRBJ2-7; TCRdb proposes TRBD1, but this gene call is untestable without DNA. CDR3 length: 14 residues. CDR1 and CDR2 (germline): MNHEY, SVGEGT. The CDR3 sequence is CASTHSREAYEQYF.

The chain has TRBV6-2 or TRBV6-3 and TRBJ2-7. Looked up from germline, CDR1 is MNHEY and CDR2 is SVGEGT. The CDR3 is made up of 12 amino acids. The CDR3 here is CASSPILYEQYF.

This rearrangement joins TRBV7-9 to TRBJ1-3. This CDR3 contains 18 residues. Germline V gene sequence: CDR1 SEHNR, CDR2 FQNEAQ (reference sequence). The CDR3 reads CASSLEASNRLSGNTIYF.

The J gene is TRBJ2-1, the V gene TRBV4-3; TCRdb proposes TRBD1, but this gene call is untestable without DNA. Germline lookup yields CDR1 LGHNA and CDR2 YSLEER. The CDR3 covers 15 residues. CDR3 residues: CASSRGTGLRNEQFF.

The chain recombines TRBV6-5 with TRBJ1-1; TCRdb selects TRBD1, and the lack of DNA leaves this call unchecked. In germline, CDR1 is MNHEY, CDR2 SVGAGI. The CDR3 covers 14 residues. CDR3 loop: CASSYSGTGGEAFF.

The chain joins TRBV27 to TRBJ1-2; TCRdb's D call, TRBD1, is unchecked because there is no DNA. CDR1 and CDR2 (germline): MNHEY, SMNVEV (reference sequence). The length of the CDR3 is 14 residues. CDR3 residues: CASIFPTGLYGYTF.

V and J are TRBV7-9 and TRBJ2-7; TCRdb reports TRBD1, a call that lacks DNA to check it against. Looked up from germline, CDR1 is SEHNR and CDR2 is FQNEAQ (reference sequence). This CDR3 spans 16 amino acids. CDR3 amino acids: CASISGDRGSSYEQYF. Based on the CDR3 plus reference TRBV7-9 and TRBJ2-7, the full variable domain is DTGVSQNPRHKITKRGQNVTFRCDPISEHNRLYWYRQTLGQGPEFLTYFQNEAQLEKSRLLSDRFSAERPKGSFSTLEIQRTEQGDSAMYLCASISGDRGSSYEQYFGPGTRLTVT.

The chain is built from TRBV7-3 and TRBJ1-6. This CDR3 has 15 residues. Germline V gene sequence: CDR1 SGHTA, CDR2 FQGTGA. CDR3 region: CASSLGVSHNSPLHF.

This sequence joins TRBV9 and TRBJ2-1; the TRBD2 assignment by TCRdb is unverifiable without DNA. Germline loops: CDR1 SGDLS, CDR2 YYNGEE. There are 13 residues in the CDR3. The CDR3 here is CASSVGVGSEQFF.

This chain connects TRBV4-3 to TRBJ1-2; TCRdb gives TRBD1 as the D gene, but with no DNA this cannot be confirmed. CDR3 length equals 16 residues. CDR1 and CDR2 from the germline V gene are LGHNA and YSLEER. The CDR3 spells CASSPDGASGVYGYTF.

The chain couples TRBV15 to TRBJ2-2; TCRdb's D call, TRBD2, is unchecked because there is no DNA. This CDR3 region has 15 residues. Per the germline V gene, CDR1 is LNHNV and CDR2 is YYDKDF (reference sequence). The CDR3 loop reads CATRRTIVDTGELFF.

V is TRBV7-9 and J is TRBJ1-1; the D gene TCRdb calls, TRBD1, cannot be checked with no DNA. The CDR3 consists of 14 residues. Germline values: CDR1 SEHNR, CDR2 FQNEAQ (reference sequence). The CDR3 loop is CASSKRGQFTEAFF.

The chain couples TRBV20-1 to TRBJ2-7; TCRdb's D call, TRBD1, is unchecked because there is no DNA. The germline CDR1 and CDR2 sequences are DFQATT and SNEGSKA (reference sequence). This CDR3 spans 13 amino acids. This chain's CDR3 is CSAATGFYYEQYF.

The rearrangement uses TRBV3-1 and TRBJ1-2; there is no DNA to check the TCRdb D call of TRBD1. CDR3 length: 15 residues. CDR1 is LGHDT, CDR2 YNNKEL, per germline (reference sequence). CDR3 in amino acids: CASSPPGIDNYGYTF.

The chain combines TRBV3-1 with TRBJ2-7; TCRdb proposes TRBD2, but this gene call is untestable without DNA. The CDR3 loop spans 14 amino acids. Germline lookup yields CDR1 LGHDT and CDR2 YNNKEL (reference sequence). CDR3 sequence: CASSHRWGENEQYF.

The CDR3 protein is CTASLGGLTDTQYF. The chain employs TRBV20-1 and TRBJ2-3; the D gene TCRdb calls, TRBD2, cannot be checked with no DNA. Germline V CDR1 and CDR2: DFQATT, SNEGSKA (reference sequence). The CDR3 spans 14 residues.

The chain joins TRBV28 to TRBJ2-7; TCRdb indicates TRBD1, and absent DNA this call remains unverified. The CDR3 is 13 residues long. Germline values: CDR1 MDHEN, CDR2 SYDVKM. The CDR3 region is CASSTGTGSEQYF.